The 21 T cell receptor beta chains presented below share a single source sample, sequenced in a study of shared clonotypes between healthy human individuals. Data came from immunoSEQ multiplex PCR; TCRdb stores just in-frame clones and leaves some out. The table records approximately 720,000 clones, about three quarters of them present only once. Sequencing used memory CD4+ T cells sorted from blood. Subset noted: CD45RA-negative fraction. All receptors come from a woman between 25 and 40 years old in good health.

CDR3 nucleotides: TGTGCCAGCAGTGAGTCAGACCCTAGCAATCAGCCCCAGCATTTT. Its protein is CASSESDPSNQPQHF. The genes are TRBV6-1 and TRBJ1-5; D not certain. Trimming left V 3 bases short and J 0 bases short, with 9 bases between. From germline, CDR1 is MNHNS and CDR2 SASEGT. The CDR3 has 15 amino acids.

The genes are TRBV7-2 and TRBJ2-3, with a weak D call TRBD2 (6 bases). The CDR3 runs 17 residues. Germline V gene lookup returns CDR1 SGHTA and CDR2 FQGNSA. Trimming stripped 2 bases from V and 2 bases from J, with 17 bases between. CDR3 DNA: TGTGCCAGCAGCTTAAGTCTCTTAGCGGATTACACAGATACGCAGTATTTT. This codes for CASSLSLLADYTDTQYF.

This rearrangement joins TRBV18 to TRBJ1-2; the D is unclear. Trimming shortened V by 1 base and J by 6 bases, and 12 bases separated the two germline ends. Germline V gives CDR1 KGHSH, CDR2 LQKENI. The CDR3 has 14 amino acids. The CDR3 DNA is TGTGCCAGCTCACCACTTCGAAGTTTTGATGGCTACACCTTC. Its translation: CASSPLRSFDGYTF. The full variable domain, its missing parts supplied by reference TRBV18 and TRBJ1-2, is NAGVMQNPRHLVRRRGQEARLRCSPMKGHSHVYWYRQLPEEGLKFMVYLQKENIIDESGMPKERFSAEFPKEGPSILRIQQVVRGDSAAYFCASSPLRSFDGYTFGSGTRLTVV.

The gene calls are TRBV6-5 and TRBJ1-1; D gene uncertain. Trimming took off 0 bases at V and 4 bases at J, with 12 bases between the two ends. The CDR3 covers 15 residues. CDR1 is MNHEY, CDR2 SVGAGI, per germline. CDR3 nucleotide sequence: TGTGCCAGCAGTTACTCGCTCCTGGCCGGCACTGAAGCTTTCTTT. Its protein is CASSYSLLAGTEAFF.

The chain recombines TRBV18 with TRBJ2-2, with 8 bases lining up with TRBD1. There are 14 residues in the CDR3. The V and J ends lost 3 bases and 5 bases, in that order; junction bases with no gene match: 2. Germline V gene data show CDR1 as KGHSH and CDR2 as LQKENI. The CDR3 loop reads CASSPRQGTGELFF. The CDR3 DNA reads TGTGCCAGCTCACCCCGACAGGGGACCGGGGAGCTGTTTTTT. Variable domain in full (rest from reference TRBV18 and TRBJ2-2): NAGVMQNPRHLVRRRGQEARLRCSPMKGHSHVYWYRQLPEEGLKFMVYLQKENIIDESGMPKERFSAEFPKEGPSILRIQQVVRGDSAAYFCASSPRQGTGELFFGEGSRLTVL.

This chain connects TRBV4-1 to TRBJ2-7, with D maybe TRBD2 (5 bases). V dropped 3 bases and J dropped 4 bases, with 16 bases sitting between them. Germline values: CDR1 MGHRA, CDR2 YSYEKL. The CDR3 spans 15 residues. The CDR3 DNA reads TGCGCCAGCAGCCAGGCGGAGGATGCCCGTTACGAGCAGTACTTC. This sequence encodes CASSQAEDARYEQYF.

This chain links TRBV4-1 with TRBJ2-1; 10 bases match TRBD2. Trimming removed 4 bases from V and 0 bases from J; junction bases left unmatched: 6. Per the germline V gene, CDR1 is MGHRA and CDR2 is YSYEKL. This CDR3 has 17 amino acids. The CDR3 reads CASSLRAGGSSYNEQFF. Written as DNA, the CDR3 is TGCGCCAGCAGCCTCAGAGCGGGAGGGAGCTCCTACAATGAGCAGTTCTTC.

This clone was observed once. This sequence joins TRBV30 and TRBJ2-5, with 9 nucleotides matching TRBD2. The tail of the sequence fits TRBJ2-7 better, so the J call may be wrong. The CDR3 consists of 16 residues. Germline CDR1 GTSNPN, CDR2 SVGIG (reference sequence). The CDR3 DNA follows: TGTGCCTGGAGTCACCCCGGGACTAGCCGAACCTACGAGCAGTACTTC. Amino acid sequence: CAWSHPGTSRTYEQYF.

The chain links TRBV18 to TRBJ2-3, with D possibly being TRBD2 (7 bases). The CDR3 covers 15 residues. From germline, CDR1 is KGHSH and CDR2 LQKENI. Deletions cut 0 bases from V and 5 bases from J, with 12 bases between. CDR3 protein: CASSPPGGLGDTQYF. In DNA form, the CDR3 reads TGTGCCAGCTCACCACCGGGGGGGCTCGGAGATACGCAGTATTTT.

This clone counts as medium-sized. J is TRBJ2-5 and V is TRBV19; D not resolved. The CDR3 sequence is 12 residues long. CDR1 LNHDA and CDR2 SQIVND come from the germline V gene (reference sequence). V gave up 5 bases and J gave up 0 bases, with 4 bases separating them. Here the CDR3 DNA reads TGTGCCAGTAGTTCGTACCAAGAGACCCAGTACTTC. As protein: CASSSYQETQYF. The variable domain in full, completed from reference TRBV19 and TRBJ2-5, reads DGGITQSPKYLFRKEGQNVTLSCEQNLNHDAMYWYRQDPGQGLRLIYYSQIVNDFQKGDIAEGYSVSREKKESFPLTVTSAQKNPTAFYLCASSSYQETQYFGPGTRLLVL.

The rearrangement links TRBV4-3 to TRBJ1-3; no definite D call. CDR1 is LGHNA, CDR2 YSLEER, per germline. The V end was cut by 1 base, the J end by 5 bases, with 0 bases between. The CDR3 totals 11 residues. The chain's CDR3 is CASSQGNTIYF. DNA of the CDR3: TGCGCCAGCAGCCAAGGAAACACCATATATTTT.

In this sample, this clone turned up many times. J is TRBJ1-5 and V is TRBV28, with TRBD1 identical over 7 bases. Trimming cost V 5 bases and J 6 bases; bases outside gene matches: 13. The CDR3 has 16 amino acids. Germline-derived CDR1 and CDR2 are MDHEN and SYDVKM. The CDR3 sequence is CASSPLRRQGFQPQHF. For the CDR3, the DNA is TGTGCCAGCAGTCCGCTTCGGCGACAGGGCTTTCAGCCCCAGCATTTT.

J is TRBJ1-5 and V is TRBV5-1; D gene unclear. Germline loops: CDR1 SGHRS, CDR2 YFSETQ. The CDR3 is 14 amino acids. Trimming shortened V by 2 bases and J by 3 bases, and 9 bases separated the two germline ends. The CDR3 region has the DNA TGCGCCAGCAGCTTAGAGGGTGTCAATCAGCCCCAGCATTTT. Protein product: CASSLEGVNQPQHF.

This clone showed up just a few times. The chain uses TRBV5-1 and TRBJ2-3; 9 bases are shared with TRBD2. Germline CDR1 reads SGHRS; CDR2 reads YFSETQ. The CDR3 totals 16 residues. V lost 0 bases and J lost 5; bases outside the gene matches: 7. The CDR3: CASSLVSGSGGDTQYF. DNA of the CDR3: TGCGCCAGCAGCTTGGTTAGCGGGAGCGGTGGAGATACGCAGTATTTT. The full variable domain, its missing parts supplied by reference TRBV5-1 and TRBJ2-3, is KAGVTQTPRYLIKTRGQQVTLSCSPISGHRSVSWYQQTPGQGLQFLFEYFSETQRNKGNFPGRFSGRQFSNSRSEMNVSTLELGDSALYLCASSLVSGSGGDTQYFGPGTRLTVL.

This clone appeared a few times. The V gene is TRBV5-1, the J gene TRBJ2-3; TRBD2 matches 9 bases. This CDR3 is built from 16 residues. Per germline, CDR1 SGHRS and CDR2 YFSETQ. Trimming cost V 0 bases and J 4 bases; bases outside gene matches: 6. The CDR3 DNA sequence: TGCGCCAGCAGCTTGGATGGCGGGAGGGCCGCAGATACGCAGTATTTT. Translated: CASSLDGGRAADTQYF.

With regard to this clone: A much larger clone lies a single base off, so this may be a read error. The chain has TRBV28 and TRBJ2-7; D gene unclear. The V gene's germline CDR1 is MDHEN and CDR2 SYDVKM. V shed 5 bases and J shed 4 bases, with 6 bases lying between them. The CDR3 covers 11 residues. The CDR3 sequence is CASSEIYEQYF. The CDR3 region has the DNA TGTGCCAGCAGTGAAATTTACGAGCAGTACTTC. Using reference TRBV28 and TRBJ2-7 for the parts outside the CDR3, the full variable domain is DVKVTQSSRYLVKRTGEKVFLECVQDMDHENMFWYRQDPGLGLRLIYFSYDVKMKEKGDIPEGYSVSREKKERFSLILESASTNQTSMYLCASSEIYEQYFGPGTRLTVT.

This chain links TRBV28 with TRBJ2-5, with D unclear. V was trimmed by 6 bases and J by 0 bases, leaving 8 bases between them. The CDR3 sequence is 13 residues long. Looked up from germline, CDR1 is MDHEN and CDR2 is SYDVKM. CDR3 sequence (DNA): TGTGCCAGCAGACAGCCGTACCAAGAGACCCAGTACTTC. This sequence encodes CASRQPYQETQYF.

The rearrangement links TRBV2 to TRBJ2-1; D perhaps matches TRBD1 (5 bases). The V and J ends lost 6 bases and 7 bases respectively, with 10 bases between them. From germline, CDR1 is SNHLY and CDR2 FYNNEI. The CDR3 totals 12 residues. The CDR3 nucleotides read TGTGCCAGCAGCCGCCAGGGTAATGAGCAGTTCTTC. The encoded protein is CASSRQGNEQFF.

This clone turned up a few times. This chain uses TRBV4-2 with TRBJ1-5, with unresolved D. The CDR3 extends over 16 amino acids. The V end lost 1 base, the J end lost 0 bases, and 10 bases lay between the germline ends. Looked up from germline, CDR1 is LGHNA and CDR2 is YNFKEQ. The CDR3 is CASSQVSSSSNQPQHF. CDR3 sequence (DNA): TGTGCCAGCAGCCAAGTGAGCAGTTCTAGCAATCAGCCCCAGCATTTT.

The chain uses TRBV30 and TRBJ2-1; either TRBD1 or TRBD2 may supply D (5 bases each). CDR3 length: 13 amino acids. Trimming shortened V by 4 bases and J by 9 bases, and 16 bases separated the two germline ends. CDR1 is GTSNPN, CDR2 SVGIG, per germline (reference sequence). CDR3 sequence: CAWKPGRGPEQFF. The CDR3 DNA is TGTGCCTGGAAGCCGGGAAGGGGCCCTGAGCAGTTCTTC.

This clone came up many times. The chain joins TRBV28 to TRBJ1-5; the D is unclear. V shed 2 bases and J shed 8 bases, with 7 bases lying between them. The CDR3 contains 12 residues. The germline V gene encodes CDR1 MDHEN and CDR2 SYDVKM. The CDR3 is CASSLNGEPQHF. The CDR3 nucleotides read TGTGCCAGCAGTTTAAATGGAGAGCCCCAGCATTTT.